A selection of T cell receptor beta chains follows, all from one sample in a study of shared clonotypes between healthy human individuals. The table came from immunoSEQ multiplex PCR; TCRdb's copy has only in-frame clones and leaves some out. Of about 340,000 clones listed, 70% to 75% were seen once; the top ten hold roughly a tenth. The sequencing sample was made of memory CD4+ T cells sorted from blood. Receptors were obtained from a man aged 25-40 years in good health. The CDR3 runs from the conserved cysteine through the conserved F or W. The D gene is left open where the match is weak. The listing skips clone size in some rows; elsewhere it reads once, few, many or a size class.

V: TRBV6-5; size: -; D: -; J: TRBJ1-3; DNA: TGTGCCAGCAGATCTGGGTGGTCCGGAAACACCATATATTTT; CDR3: CASRSGWSGNTIYF
V: TRBV5-4; size: few; D: -; J: TRBJ1-2; DNA: TGTGCCAGCAGCCTGGGCGGACAAGACTATGGCTACACCTTC; CDR3: CASSLGGQDYGYTF
V: TRBV5-4; size: once; D: TRBD1; J: TRBJ1-2; DNA: TGTGCCAGCAGCTCGTATCCCGGGACAGGGGTCGGCTACACCTTC; CDR3: CASSSYPGTGVGYTF
V: TRBV29-1; size: few; D: -; J: TRBJ2-7; DNA: TGCAGCGTTAAGCCCTCCACAGGTGAGCAGTACTTC; CDR3: CSVKPSTGEQYF
V: TRBV19; size: many; D: -; J: TRBJ1-4; DNA: TGTGCCAGTAGTATCATACAGTCTAATGAAAAACTGTTTTTT; CDR3: CASSIIQSNEKLFF
V: TRBV14; size: -; D: -; J: TRBJ1-5; DNA: TGTGCCAGCAGACGGGCCTTGGGTCAGCCCCAGCATTTT; CDR3: CASRRALGQPQHF
V: TRBV19; size: many; D: -; J: TRBJ1-3; DNA: TGTGCCAGTAGTATATCAAGGCCTGGAAACACCATATATTTT; CDR3: CASSISRPGNTIYF
V: TRBV6-5; size: few; D: -; J: TRBJ2-7; DNA: TGTGCCAGCAGGGAGGGTTCGGCTCCCTACGAGCAGTACTTC; CDR3: CASREGSAPYEQYF
V: TRBV6-5; size: once; D: TRBD2; J: TRBJ2-2; DNA: TGTGCCAGCAGGCGGCGGGAGCTCGTGGAGCTGTTTTTT; CDR3: CASRRRELVELFF
V: TRBV5-4; size: once; D: -; J: TRBJ1-2; DNA: TGTGCCAGCAGCTTGGAAGGGAACTATGGCTACACCTTC; CDR3: CASSLEGNYGYTF
V: TRBV5-5; size: once; D: TRBD1; J: TRBJ2-7; DNA: TGTGCCAGCAGCGTGGGGACAGATAGAGAGCAGTACTTC; CDR3: CASSVGTDREQYF
V: TRBV5-5; size: -; D: -; J: TRBJ2-2; DNA: TGTGCCAGCAGCTTTTTAGGGCCCGTTGGCACCGGGGAGCTGTTTTTT; CDR3: CASSFLGPVGTGELFF
V: TRBV7-9; size: -; D: -; J: TRBJ1-2; DNA: TGTGCCAGCAGCTTAAACAGGGCCAACTATGGCTACACCTTC; CDR3: CASSLNRANYGYTF
V: TRBV20-1; size: -; D: -; J: TRBJ2-1; DNA: TGCAGTGCAGTTGGGGTTGAGCAGTTCTTC; CDR3: CSAVGVEQFF
V: TRBV29-1; size: -; D: -; J: TRBJ2-5; DNA: TGCAGCGTTGTAAGGGGAAACCAAGAGACCCAGTACTTC; CDR3: CSVVRGNQETQYF
V: TRBV18; size: -; D: -; J: TRBJ1-5; DNA: TGTGCCAGCTCACCACGAGGGACGGGCAATCAGCCCCAGCATTTT; CDR3: CASSPRGTGNQPQHF
V: TRBV11-3; size: -; D: -; J: TRBJ2-5; DNA: TGTGCCAGCAGCTTAGGAGCAGGCCCACAAGAGACCCAGTACTTC; CDR3: CASSLGAGPQETQYF
V: TRBV29-1; size: -; D: -; J: TRBJ2-4; DNA: TGCAGCGTCGTAGGGTTTGCCCGAACCGGGACCAAAAACATTCAGTACTTC; CDR3: CSVVGFARTGTKNIQYF
V: TRBV6-5; size: -; D: -; J: TRBJ2-6; DNA: TGTGCCGGGAAGGCCGCTGGGGCCAACGTCCTGACTTTC; CDR3: CAGKAAGANVLTF
V: TRBV10-3; size: -; D: TRBD1; J: TRBJ1-2; DNA: TGTGCCATCAATGGTGGCCAGGGGGCGAGCTATGGCTACACCTTC; CDR3: CAINGGQGASYGYTF
V: TRBV7-9; size: many; D: -; J: TRBJ1-1; DNA: TGTGCCAGCAGTCTAGGGGCAATCACTGAAGCTTTCTTT; CDR3: CASSLGAITEAFF
V: TRBV7-2; size: -; D: -; J: TRBJ2-7; DNA: TGTGCCAGCAGCTTAGGGGTCAGCTCCTACGAGCAGTACTTC; CDR3: CASSLGVSSYEQYF
V: TRBV10-3; size: -; D: -; J: TRBJ2-7; DNA: TGTGCCATCAGTGCCCAGGAGTCCTACGAGCAGTACTTC; CDR3: CAISAQESYEQYF
V: TRBV2; size: few; D: TRBD1; J: TRBJ2-5; DNA: TGTGCCAGCAGTGGGGGACAGGGGGCGAAACAAGAGACCCAGTACTTC; CDR3: CASSGGQGAKQETQYF
V: TRBV6-1; size: -; D: -; J: TRBJ2-7; DNA: TGTGCCACCCCCCGGGGGTTTGGCTACGAGCAGTACTTC; CDR3: CATPRGFGYEQYF
V: TRBV5-1; size: -; D: TRBD1; J: TRBJ2-7; DNA: TGCGCCAGCAGCCCTGGGACAGGCCAACCCTACGAGCAGTACTTC; CDR3: CASSPGTGQPYEQYF
V: TRBV28; size: -; D: TRBD1; J: TRBJ2-7; DNA: TGTGCCAGCAGTAAACAGGGGGTCGCCTACGAGCAGTACTTC; CDR3: CASSKQGVAYEQYF
V: TRBV6-1; size: -; D: TRBD1; J: TRBJ1-3; DNA: TGTGCCACCAGAGGACAGGACCGAAACACCATATATTTT; CDR3: CATRGQDRNTIYF
V: TRBV28; size: -; D: -; J: TRBJ1-1; DNA: TGTGCCAGCAGTCCGGGTGCCATGAACACTGAAGCTTTCTTT; CDR3: CASSPGAMNTEAFF
V: TRBV7-2; size: -; D: -; J: TRBJ2-7; DNA: TGTGCCAGCAGCTCCGGTGGCCCGGGGGCCTACGAGCAGTACTTC; CDR3: CASSSGGPGAYEQYF
V: TRBV27; size: -; D: -; J: TRBJ2-7; DNA: TGTGCCAGCAGCCCTCAAGCGGGACAGCCCTACGAGCAGTACTTC; CDR3: CASSPQAGQPYEQYF
V: TRBV30; size: -; D: -; J: TRBJ1-6; DNA: TGTGCCTGGATGGGGGAAGATTCACCCCTCCACTTT; CDR3: CAWMGEDSPLHF
V: TRBV30; size: -; D: -; J: TRBJ2-5; DNA: TGTGCCTGGAGCATGGGCACCCCCATGGAGACCCAGTACTTC; CDR3: CAWSMGTPMETQYF
V: TRBV4-1; size: -; D: TRBD1; J: TRBJ2-7; DNA: TGCGCCAGCAGCCAAGGCCCAGCAGGGGGAGTCAAAAACGAGCAGTACTTC; CDR3: CASSQGPAGGVKNEQYF
V: TRBV19; size: -; D: -; J: TRBJ1-5; DNA: TGTGCCAGTACTCCAATCGGGGGGCAGAATCAGCCCCAGCATTTT; CDR3: CASTPIGGQNQPQHF
V: TRBV6-5; size: -; D: -; J: TRBJ1-2; DNA: TGTGCCAGCAGTTACACAGGCCGGAAATCGTATGGCTACACCTTC; CDR3: CASSYTGRKSYGYTF
V: TRBV7-9; size: -; D: TRBD2; J: TRBJ2-7; DNA: TGTGCCAGCAGCTTAGGGTCCGGGAGGAGCATCTACGAGCAGTACTTC; CDR3: CASSLGSGRSIYEQYF
V: TRBV29-1; size: -; D: TRBD2; J: TRBJ2-1; DNA: TGCAGCGTTCGGACTAGCGGGGGATACAATGAGCAGTTCTTC; CDR3: CSVRTSGGYNEQFF
V: TRBV7-6; size: -; D: -; J: TRBJ2-7; DNA: TGTGCCAGCAGCTTAACAGGGTTCTCCTACGAGCAGTACTTC; CDR3: CASSLTGFSYEQYF